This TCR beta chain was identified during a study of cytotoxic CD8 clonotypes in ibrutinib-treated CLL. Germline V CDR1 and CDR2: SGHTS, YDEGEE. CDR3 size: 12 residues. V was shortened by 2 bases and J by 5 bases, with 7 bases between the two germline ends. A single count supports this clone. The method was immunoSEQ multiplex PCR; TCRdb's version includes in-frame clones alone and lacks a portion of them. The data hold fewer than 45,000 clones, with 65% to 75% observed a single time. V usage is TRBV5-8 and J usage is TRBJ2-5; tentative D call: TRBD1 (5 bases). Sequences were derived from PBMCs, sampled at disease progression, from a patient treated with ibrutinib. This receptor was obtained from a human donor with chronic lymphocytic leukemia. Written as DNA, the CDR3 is TGTGCCAGCAGCTTTTGGGGCGAGACCCAGTACTTC. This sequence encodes CASSFWGETQYF.